The 22 T cell receptor beta chains in this list originate from one sample, sequenced in a study of OX40 agonist ivuxolimab in advanced cancers. Here immunoSEQ multiplex PCR was the method, and the copy in TCRdb shows in-frame clones only, minus some. The table includes some 150,000 clones, approximately 90% detected once. The sequencing used CD4+ or CD8+ T cells sorted from blood, collected in a trial of the OX40 agonist ivuxolimab. The receptors were gathered from an adult with an advanced solid tumor such as melanoma, head and neck, liver or kidney cancer.

The chain links TRBV7-2 to TRBJ1-5; possibly TRBD1 for D (5 bases). The CDR3 has 15 amino acids. Germline loops: CDR1 SGHTA, CDR2 FQGNSA. With 2 bases removed from V and 1 base from J, the gap between germline ends came to 9 bases. CDR3 region: CASSLRWGSNQPQHF. For the CDR3, the DNA is TGTGCCAGCAGCTTAAGATGGGGGAGCAATCAGCCCCAGCATTTT.

The J gene is TRBJ2-7, the V gene TRBV28; D unresolved. The ends were cut back, 4 bases at V and 4 bases at J, with 17 bases in the middle. The CDR3 runs 15 residues. CDR1 and CDR2 (germline): MDHEN, SYDVKM. The CDR3 DNA is TGTGCCAGCAGTTCCCCGGGTGTCATGAGATACGAGCAGTACTTC. Protein sequence: CASSSPGVMRYEQYF.

As DNA, the CDR3 is TGTGCCAGCAGCTGGGAGGCGGACAGGGTCTATGGCTACACCTTC. Translation gives CASSWEADRVYGYTF. The rearrangement joins TRBV5-4 to TRBJ1-2, with TRBD1 matching over 8 bases. Germline V lookup: CDR1 SGHNT, CDR2 YYREEE (reference sequence). The CDR3 consists of 15 residues. V lost 3 bases, J lost 4 bases, and 8 bases stayed unmatched. The entire variable domain, with the rest obtained from reference TRBV5-4 and TRBJ1-2, is as follows: ETGVTQSPTHLIKTRGQQVTLRCSSQSGHNTVSWYQQALGQGPQFIFQYYREEENGRGNFPPRFSGLQFPNYSSELNVNALELDDSALYLCASSWEADRVYGYTFGSGTRLTVV.

The CDR3 region is CASSMRVILPLNTEAFF. In nucleotides, the CDR3 is TGTGCCAGTAGTATGAGAGTTATCCTCCCATTGAACACTGAAGCTTTCTTT. The chain couples TRBV19 to TRBJ1-1; the D is unclear. Germline values: CDR1 LNHDA, CDR2 SQIVND (reference sequence). Trimming cost V 3 bases and J 0 bases, with 17 bases left between them. The CDR3 length is 17 residues.

Comments on this clone: The same CDR3 also results from other DNA sequences found in this sample. The chain joins TRBV5-1 to TRBJ1-2; D not certain. V was cut by 0 bases and J by 1 base, with 7 bases left in between. CDR1 is SGHRS, CDR2 YFSETQ, per germline. The CDR3 has 14 residues. The CDR3 sequence: CASSLGGSNYGYTF. Here the CDR3 DNA reads TGCGCCAGCAGCTTGGGGGGAAGTAACTATGGCTACACCTTC.

This rearrangement joins TRBV15 to TRBJ1-4; D is unresolved. The CDR3 loop spans 17 amino acids. V was cut by 0 bases and J by 0 bases, with 11 bases left in between. CDR1 and CDR2 (germline): LNHNV, YYDKDF (reference sequence). The CDR3 region has the DNA TGTGCCACCAGCAGAGATCGTCCGGGTGCAACTAATGAAAAACTGTTTTTT. The encoded protein is CATSRDRPGATNEKLFF.

This clone came up once. The rearrangement links TRBV10-3 to TRBJ1-1; D is possibly TRBD1 (6 bases). The CDR3 extends over 14 amino acids. Germline lookup yields CDR1 ENHRY and CDR2 SYGVKD. The V gene lost 6 bases and the J gene lost 9 bases, with 20 bases spanning the gap. CDR3 sequence reads: CAIRNQDSAGKAFF. The CDR3 DNA sequence: TGTGCCATCAGGAACCAGGACAGTGCGGGAAAAGCTTTCTTT.

The chain carries TRBV14 and TRBJ1-5; TRBD1 aligns across 7 bases. The CDR3 extends over 13 amino acids. J gave up 2 bases and V 5 bases, and 0 bases lay outside the gene matches. Germline values: CDR1 SGHDN, CDR2 FVKESK. The CDR3 reads CASSGTGNQPQHF. The CDR3 bases are TGTGCCAGCAGCGGGACAGGCAATCAGCCCCAGCATTTT.

The gene calls are TRBV7-9 and TRBJ2-3; 8 bases map to TRBD1. The V and J ends lost 5 bases and 2 bases, in that order; junction bases with no gene match: 6. This CDR3 contains 15 residues. CDR1 SEHNR and CDR2 FQNEAQ come from the germline V gene (reference sequence). CDR3 region: CASSPRTGHTDTQYF. In DNA, the CDR3 is TGTGCCAGCAGCCCGAGGACAGGGCACACAGATACGCAGTATTTT.

CDR3 loop: CASSLGAYEQYF. The DNA for the CDR3 is TGTGCCAGCAGTTTGGGAGCTTACGAGCAGTACTTC. The chain recombines TRBV28 with TRBJ2-7, with a possible D match to TRBD2 (5 bases). CDR1 is MDHEN, CDR2 SYDVKM, per germline. This CDR3 is 12 amino acids long. Deletions cut 3 bases from V and 4 bases from J, with 7 bases between.

This clone was picked up one time. This chain links TRBV5-6 with TRBJ2-7; 11 nucleotides align to TRBD2. This CDR3 is built from 15 residues. Trimming took 5 bases from V and 4 from J; bases not matched to a gene: 8. Germline V gene data show CDR1 as SGHDT and CDR2 as YYEEEE. CDR3 in DNA: TGTGCCAGCAGGCTTACCGGGACTAGCGGTTACGAGCAGTACTTC. Its translation is CASRLTGTSGYEQYF.

The CDR3 DNA is TGTGCCAGCAGTATCCCGGGGGCGGATACGCAGTATTTT. Residues: CASSIPGADTQYF. The chain couples TRBV25-1 to TRBJ2-3; TRBD1 or TRBD2 may be the D gene (6 bases each). Germline values: CDR1 MGHDK, CDR2 SYGVNS. This CDR3 has 13 amino acids. The V gene lost 5 bases and the J gene lost 6 bases, with 12 bases spanning the gap.

The chain uses TRBV6-5 and TRBJ1-1, with TRBD1 matching 7 bases. Looked up from germline, CDR1 is MNHEY and CDR2 is SVGAGI. Trimming removed 4 bases from V and 4 bases from J; junction bases left unmatched: 3. The CDR3 is 13 amino acids. In DNA form, the CDR3 reads TGTGCCAGCAGTTTACAGGGGCTCACTGAAGCTTTCTTT. This codes for CASSLQGLTEAFF.

The V gene is TRBV6-1, the J gene TRBJ2-3, with a possible D match to TRBD1 (6 bases). CDR3 length equals 13 residues. Trimming stripped 4 bases from V and 4 bases from J, with 9 bases between. Germline V gene data show CDR1 as MNHNS and CDR2 as SASEGT. CDR3 sequence: CASSATGADTQYF. CDR3 DNA sequence: TGTGCCAGCAGTGCGACAGGAGCAGATACGCAGTATTTT.

This chain joins TRBV4-1 and TRBJ2-5, with 7 nucleotides matching TRBD1. Germline loops: CDR1 MGHRA, CDR2 YSYEKL. V was clipped by 3 bases and J by 2 bases; unmatched bases: 3. The CDR3 covers 14 residues. The CDR3 DNA follows: TGCGCCAGCAGCCAGACGGGACAGCAAGAGACCCAGTACTTC. Its translation: CASSQTGQQETQYF.

The J gene is TRBJ2-1, the V gene TRBV6-5, with unresolved D. The CDR3 contains 15 residues. V was cut by 2 bases and J by 0 bases, with 8 bases left in between. Germline CDR1 reads MNHEY; CDR2 reads SVGAGI. CDR3 residues: CASSYDTNSYNEQFF. As DNA, the CDR3 is TGTGCCAGCAGTTACGATACAAACTCCTACAATGAGCAGTTCTTC.

The gene calls are TRBV15 and TRBJ2-3; no reliable D call. The germline gives CDR1 LNHNV, CDR2 YYDKDF (reference sequence). The CDR3 spans 14 residues. V was cut by 6 bases and J by 2 bases, with 12 bases left in between. This chain's CDR3 is CATRQTAHTDTQYF. In DNA, the CDR3 is TGTGCCACCAGACAGACCGCGCACACAGATACGCAGTATTTT.

The chain joins TRBV5-1 to TRBJ1-2, with 9 bases identical to TRBD1. V lost 3 bases and J lost 2; bases outside the gene matches: 5. The CDR3 contains 15 residues. Germline V gives CDR1 SGHRS, CDR2 YFSETQ. CDR3 bases: TGCGCCAGCAGCTGGGGGACAGGGCCGAACTATGGCTACACCTTC. Translated: CASSWGTGPNYGYTF. The whole variable domain, filled in from reference TRBV5-1 and TRBJ1-2, reads KAGVTQTPRYLIKTRGQQVTLSCSPISGHRSVSWYQQTPGQGLQFLFEYFSETQRNKGNFPGRFSGRQFSNSRSEMNVSTLELGDSALYLCASSWGTGPNYGYTFGSGTRLTVV.

The V gene is TRBV18, the J gene TRBJ1-1, with 8 nucleotides matching TRBD1. Germline CDR1 is KGHSH and CDR2 is LQKENI. This CDR3 has 13 amino acids. V lost 3 bases and J lost 6; bases outside the gene matches: 3. The CDR3 sequence: CASSPDRDAEAFF. CDR3 sequence (DNA): TGTGCCAGCTCACCGGACAGGGACGCTGAAGCTTTCTTT.

The V gene is TRBV11-2, the J gene TRBJ2-3; TRBD2 matches 9 bases. J lost 6 bases, V lost 3 bases, and 7 bases had no gene match. CDR3 size: 15 residues. Germline V gene sequence: CDR1 SGHAT, CDR2 FQNNGV. This chain's CDR3 is CASSFLAGRPDTQYF. Here the CDR3 DNA reads TGTGCCAGCAGCTTTCTAGCGGGACGGCCCGATACGCAGTATTTT.

The sample holds a few counts of this clone. The chain joins TRBV11-2 to TRBJ1-1; D is ambiguous. This CDR3 spans 13 amino acids. In germline, CDR1 is SGHAT, CDR2 FQNNGV. V gave up 7 bases and J gave up 0 bases, with 9 bases separating them. Written as DNA, the CDR3 is TGTGCCAGCAAGGGAGTTCTGAACACTGAAGCTTTCTTT. Translation: CASKGVLNTEAFF.

This rearrangement joins TRBV29-1 to TRBJ2-1, with D perhaps given as TRBD1 or TRBD2 (5 bases each). Between the trimmed V and J ends, which lost 6 bases and 7 bases, there was a span of 16 bases. Germline V gene sequence: CDR1 SQVTM, CDR2 ANQGSEA. This CDR3 spans 13 amino acids. CDR3 in amino acids: CSVAGSLGNEQFF. The DNA for the CDR3 is TGCAGCGTCGCAGGGAGTTTGGGGAATGAGCAGTTCTTC.